The clone carrying this T cell receptor (beta chain) was found many times. Its antigen is currently unknown. This sample was taken from a study of T cells in Graves' hyperthyroidism and ophthalmopathy. The study, taken as a whole, reports: In the blood, most expanded thyroid clonotypes above 0.001 appeared as well.

For Graves' hyperthyroidism to be stable, ophthalmopathy could not progress within 18 months. Every diagnosis used clinical symptoms, serum thyroxine and TRAb, thyroid ultrasound and orbital computed tomography. CDR3 length: 11 residues. Trimming stripped 2 bases from V and 7 bases from J, with 2 bases between. The germline V gene encodes CDR1 SGHNT and CDR2 YENEEA. It was RNA transcripts that yielded the amplified TCR beta CDR3 regions. The HTBI primer set served for first-round RT-PCR of the TCR CDR3. TCRdb processed the multiplex PCR reads anew with MiXCR; each CDR3 protein has one entry. The sample yields about 340,000 distinct CDR3 sequences, 21% seen once.

Sequenced material: blood. This sequence was found in a woman in her 50s with Graves' hyperthyroidism. The chain employs TRBV11-3 and TRBJ2-2, with unresolved D. As DNA, the CDR3 is TGTGCCAGCAGCTTAAACGGGGAGCTGTTTTTT. Its translation: CASSLNGELFF.